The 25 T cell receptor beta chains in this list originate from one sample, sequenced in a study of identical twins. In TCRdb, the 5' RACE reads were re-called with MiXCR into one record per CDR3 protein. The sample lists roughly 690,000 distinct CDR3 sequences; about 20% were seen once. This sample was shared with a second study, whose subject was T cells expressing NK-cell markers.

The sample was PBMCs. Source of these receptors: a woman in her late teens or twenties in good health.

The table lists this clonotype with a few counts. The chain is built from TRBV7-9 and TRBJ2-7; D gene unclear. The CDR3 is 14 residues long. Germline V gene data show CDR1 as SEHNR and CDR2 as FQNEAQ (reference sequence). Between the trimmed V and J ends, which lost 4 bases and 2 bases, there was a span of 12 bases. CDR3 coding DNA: TGTGCCAGCAGCTCCCCATTTTTGCCCTACGAGCAGTACTTC. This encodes CASSSPFLPYEQYF.

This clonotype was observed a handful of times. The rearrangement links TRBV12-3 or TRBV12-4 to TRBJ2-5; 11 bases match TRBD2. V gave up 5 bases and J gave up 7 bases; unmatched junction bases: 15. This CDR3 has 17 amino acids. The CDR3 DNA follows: TGTGCCAGCAGTCCCCCTAGCGGGAGGCCCTTTTTTGGGACCCAGTACTTC. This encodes CASSPPSGRPFFGTQYF.

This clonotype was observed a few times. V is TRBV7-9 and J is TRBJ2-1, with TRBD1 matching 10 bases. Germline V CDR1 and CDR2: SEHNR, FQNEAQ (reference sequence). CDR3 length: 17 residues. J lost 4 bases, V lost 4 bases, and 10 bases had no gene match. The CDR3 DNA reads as TGTGCCAGCAGCTCCGGGGACAGGGGATCGGGGTACAATGAGCAGTTCTTC. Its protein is CASSSGDRGSGYNEQFF.

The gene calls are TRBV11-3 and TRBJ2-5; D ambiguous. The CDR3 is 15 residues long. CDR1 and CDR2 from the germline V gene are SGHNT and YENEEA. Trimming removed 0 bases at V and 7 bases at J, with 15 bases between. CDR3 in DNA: TGTGCCAGCAGCTTAGATGGGCCCACGTGGGGGACCCAGTACTTC. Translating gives CASSLDGPTWGTQYF. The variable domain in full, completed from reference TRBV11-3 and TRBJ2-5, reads EAGVVQSPRYKIIEKKQPVAFWCNPISGHNTLYWYLQNLGQGPELLIRYENEEAVDDSQLPKDRFSAERLKGVDSTLKIQPAELGDSAVYLCASSLDGPTWGTQYFGPGTRLLVL.

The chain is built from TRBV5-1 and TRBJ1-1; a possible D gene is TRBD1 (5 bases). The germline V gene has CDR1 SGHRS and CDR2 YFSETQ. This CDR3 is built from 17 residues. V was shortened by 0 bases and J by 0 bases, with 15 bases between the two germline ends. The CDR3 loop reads CASSLEVGAGLNTEAFF. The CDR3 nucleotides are TGCGCCAGCAGCTTGGAGGTAGGGGCCGGCTTGAACACTGAAGCTTTCTTT.

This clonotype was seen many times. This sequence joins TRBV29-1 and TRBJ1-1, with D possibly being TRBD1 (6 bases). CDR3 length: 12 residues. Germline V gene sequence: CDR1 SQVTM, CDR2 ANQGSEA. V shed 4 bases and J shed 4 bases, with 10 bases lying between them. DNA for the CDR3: TGCAGCGTTGGTACAGGGATCACTGAAGCTTTCTTT. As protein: CSVGTGITEAFF.

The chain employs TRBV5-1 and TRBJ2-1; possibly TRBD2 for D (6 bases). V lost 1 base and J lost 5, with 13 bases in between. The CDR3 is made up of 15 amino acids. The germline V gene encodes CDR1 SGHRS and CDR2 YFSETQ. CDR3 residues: CASSLWQGGNNEQFF. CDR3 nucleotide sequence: TGCGCCAGCAGCTTGTGGCAGGGAGGCAACAATGAGCAGTTCTTC.

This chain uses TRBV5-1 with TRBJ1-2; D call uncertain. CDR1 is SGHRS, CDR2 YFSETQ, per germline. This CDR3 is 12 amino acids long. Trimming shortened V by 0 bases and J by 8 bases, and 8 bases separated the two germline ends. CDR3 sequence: CASSLEVGGYTF. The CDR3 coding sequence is TGCGCCAGCAGCTTGGAAGTGGGCGGCTACACCTTC.

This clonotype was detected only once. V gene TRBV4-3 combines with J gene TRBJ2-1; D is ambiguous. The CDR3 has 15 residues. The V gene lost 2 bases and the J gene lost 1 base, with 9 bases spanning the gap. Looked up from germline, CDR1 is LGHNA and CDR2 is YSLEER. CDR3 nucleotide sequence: TGCGCCAGCAGCCAATCCGAAGGATCCTACAATGAGCAGTTCTTC. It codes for CASSQSEGSYNEQFF.

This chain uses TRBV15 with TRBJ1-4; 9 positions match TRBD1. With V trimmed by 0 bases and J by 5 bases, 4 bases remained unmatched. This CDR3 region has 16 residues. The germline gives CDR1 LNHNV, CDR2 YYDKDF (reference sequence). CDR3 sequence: CATSRDVGTGNEKLFF. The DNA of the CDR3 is TGTGCCACCAGCAGAGATGTCGGGACAGGGAATGAAAAACTGTTTTTT.

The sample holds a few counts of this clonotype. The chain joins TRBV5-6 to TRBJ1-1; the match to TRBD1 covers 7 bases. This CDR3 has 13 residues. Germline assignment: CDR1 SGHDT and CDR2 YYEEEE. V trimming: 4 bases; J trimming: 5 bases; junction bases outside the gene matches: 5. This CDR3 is CASSEPTGTEAFF. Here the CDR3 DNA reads TGTGCCAGCAGCGAACCGACAGGGACTGAAGCTTTCTTT.

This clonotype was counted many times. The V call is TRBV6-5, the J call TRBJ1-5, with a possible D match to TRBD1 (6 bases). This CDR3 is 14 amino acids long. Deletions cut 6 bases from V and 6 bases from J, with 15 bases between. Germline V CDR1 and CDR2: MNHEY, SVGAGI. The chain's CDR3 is CASSSGGAAQPQHF. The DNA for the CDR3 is TGTGCCAGCAGCTCGGGGGGGGCGGCTCAGCCCCAGCATTTT.

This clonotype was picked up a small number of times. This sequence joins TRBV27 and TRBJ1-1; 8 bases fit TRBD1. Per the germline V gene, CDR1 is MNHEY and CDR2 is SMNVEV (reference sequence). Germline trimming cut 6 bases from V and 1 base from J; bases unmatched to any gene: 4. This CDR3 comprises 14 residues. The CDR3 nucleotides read TGTGCCAGCAGAAAAGACAGGGGGAACACTGAAGCTTTCTTT. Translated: CASRKDRGNTEAFF.

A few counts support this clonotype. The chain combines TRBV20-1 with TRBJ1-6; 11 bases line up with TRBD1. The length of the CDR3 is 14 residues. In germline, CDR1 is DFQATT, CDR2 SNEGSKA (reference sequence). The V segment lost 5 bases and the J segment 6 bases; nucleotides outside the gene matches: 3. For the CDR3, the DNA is TGCAGTGCTCGTGGACAGGGGGCTAATTCACCCCTCCACTTT. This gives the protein CSARGQGANSPLHF.

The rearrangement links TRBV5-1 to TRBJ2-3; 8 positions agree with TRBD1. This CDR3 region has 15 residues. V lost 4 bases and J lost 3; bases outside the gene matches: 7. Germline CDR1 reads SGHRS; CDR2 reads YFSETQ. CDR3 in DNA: TGCGCCAGCAGCCTCCAGGGGGCTATTACAGATACGCAGTATTTT. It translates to CASSLQGAITDTQYF.

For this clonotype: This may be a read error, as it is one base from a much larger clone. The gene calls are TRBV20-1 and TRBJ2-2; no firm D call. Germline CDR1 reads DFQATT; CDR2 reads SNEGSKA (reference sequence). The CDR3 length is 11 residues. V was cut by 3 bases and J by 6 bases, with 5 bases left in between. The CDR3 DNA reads TGCAGTGCTAGTAACGCCGGGGAGCTGTTTTTT. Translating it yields CSASNAGELFF.

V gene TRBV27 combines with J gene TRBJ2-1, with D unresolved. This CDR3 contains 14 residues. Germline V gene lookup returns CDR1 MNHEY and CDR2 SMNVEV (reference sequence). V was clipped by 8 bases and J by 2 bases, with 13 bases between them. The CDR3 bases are TGTGCCAGCCGAGTCGTAACCCCCTACAATGAGCAGTTCTTC. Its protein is CASRVVTPYNEQFF.

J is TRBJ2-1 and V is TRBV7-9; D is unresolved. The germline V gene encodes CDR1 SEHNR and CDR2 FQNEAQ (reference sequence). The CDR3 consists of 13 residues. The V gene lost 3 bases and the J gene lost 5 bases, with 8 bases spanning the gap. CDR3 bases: TGTGCCAGCAGCTTTGCCGGAGACAATGAGCAGTTCTTC. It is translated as CASSFAGDNEQFF.

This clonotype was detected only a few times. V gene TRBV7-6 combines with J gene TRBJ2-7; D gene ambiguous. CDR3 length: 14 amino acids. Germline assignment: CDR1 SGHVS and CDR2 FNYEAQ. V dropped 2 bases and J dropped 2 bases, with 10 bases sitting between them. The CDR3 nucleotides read TGTGCCAGCAGCTTAACACATGAGCCCTACGAGCAGTACTTC. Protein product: CASSLTHEPYEQYF.

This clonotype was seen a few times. The CDR3 loop reads CASSPGGYSTDTQYF. In DNA, the CDR3 is TGTGCCAGCAGCCCGGGGGGATATAGCACAGATACGCAGTATTTT. J is TRBJ2-3 and V is TRBV12-3 or TRBV12-4, with 7 positions matching TRBD2. CDR3 length equals 15 residues. V gave up 6 bases and J gave up 0 bases; unmatched junction bases: 6.

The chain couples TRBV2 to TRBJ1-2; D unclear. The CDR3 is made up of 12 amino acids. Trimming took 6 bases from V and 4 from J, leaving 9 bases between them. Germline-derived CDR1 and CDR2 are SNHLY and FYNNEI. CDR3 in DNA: TGTGCCAGCAGCCCGTCGGTCTATGGCTACACCTTC. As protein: CASSPSVYGYTF.

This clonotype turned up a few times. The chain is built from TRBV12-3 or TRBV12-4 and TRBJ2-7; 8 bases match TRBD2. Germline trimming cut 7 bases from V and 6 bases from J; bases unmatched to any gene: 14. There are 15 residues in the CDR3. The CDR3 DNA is TGTGCCAGCAACCCTTCCGGGACTAGGCCCCTCGAGCAGTACTTC. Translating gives CASNPSGTRPLEQYF.

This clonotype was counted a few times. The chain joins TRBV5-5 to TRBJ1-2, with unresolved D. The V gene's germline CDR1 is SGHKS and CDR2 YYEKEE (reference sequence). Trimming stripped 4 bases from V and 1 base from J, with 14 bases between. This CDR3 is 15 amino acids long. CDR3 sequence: CASSHDPQVNYGYTF. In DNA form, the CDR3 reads TGTGCCAGCAGCCACGACCCACAAGTTAACTATGGCTACACCTTC. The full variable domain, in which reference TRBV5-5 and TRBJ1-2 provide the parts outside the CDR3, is DAGVTQSPTHLIKTRGQQVTLRCSPISGHKSVSWYQQVLGQGPQFIFQYYEKEERGRGNFPDRFSARQFPNYSSELNVNALLLGDSALYLCASSHDPQVNYGYTFGSGTRLTVV.

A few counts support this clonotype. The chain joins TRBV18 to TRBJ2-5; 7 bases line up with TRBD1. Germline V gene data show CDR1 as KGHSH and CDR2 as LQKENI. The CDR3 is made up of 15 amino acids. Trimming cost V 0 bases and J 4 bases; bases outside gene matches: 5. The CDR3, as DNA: TGTGCCAGCTCACCACCAGCACAGGGGCCAGAGACCCAGTACTTC. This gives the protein CASSPPAQGPETQYF.

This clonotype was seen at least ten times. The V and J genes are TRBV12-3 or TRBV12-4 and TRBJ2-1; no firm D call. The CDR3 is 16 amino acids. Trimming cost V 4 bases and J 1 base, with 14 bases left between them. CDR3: CASSSRPKASYNEQFF. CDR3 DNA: TGTGCCAGCAGTTCCCGTCCCAAAGCGTCCTACAATGAGCAGTTCTTC.